The 4 T cell receptor beta chains reported below all come from one sample, sequenced in a study of Graves' ophthalmopathy and Graves' hyperthyroidism. Amplification of TCR beta CDR3 regions used RNA transcripts. Second-round multiplex PCR came after a first-round RT-PCR that employed HTBI primers. TCRdb re-analysed the multiplex PCR reads in MiXCR, keeping a single row per CDR3 protein. The repertoire has about 590,000 distinct CDR3 sequences, about 40% of them found once; the top ten carry around 4.6%. Sequencing used peripheral blood or thyroid tissue (not recorded which). All receptors derive from an adult man with Graves' hyperthyroidism.

This clonotype appeared a few times. The V call is TRBV12-3 or TRBV12-4, the J call TRBJ1-2; D is unclear. Between the trimmed V and J ends, which lost 2 bases and 7 bases, there was a span of 14 bases. The CDR3 runs 14 residues. As DNA, the CDR3 is TGTGCCAGCAGTTTATCAGAACATTCGGGTGGCTACACCTTC. Translated: CASSLSEHSGGYTF.

This clonotype was counted many times. The chain combines TRBV2 with TRBJ2-6, with D tentatively TRBD1 or TRBD2 (5 bases each). The CDR3 runs to 15 residues. Germline CDR1 is SNHLY and CDR2 is FYNNEI. Trimming shortened V by 4 bases and J by 2 bases, and 9 bases separated the two germline ends. The CDR3 DNA sequence: TGTGCCAGCAGTGTTCTGGGGGCTGGGGCCAACGTCCTGACTTTC. Translation gives CASSVLGAGANVLTF.

This clonotype appeared a few times. The chain joins TRBV20-1 to TRBJ1-1; the D is unclear. In germline, CDR1 is DFQATT, CDR2 SNEGSKA (reference sequence). V was cut by 6 bases and J by 0 bases, with 14 bases left in between. This CDR3 spans 14 amino acids. The CDR3 bases are TGCAGTGCCGCGTCTCTTGCGATGAACACTGAAGCTTTCTTT. This sequence encodes CSAASLAMNTEAFF.

This clonotype was seen repeatedly, ten times or more. The rearrangement links TRBV7-9 to TRBJ2-2; TRBD1 might be the D (5 bases). The CDR3 length is 15 residues. Germline loops: CDR1 SEHNR, CDR2 FQNEAQ (reference sequence). V was trimmed by 7 bases and J by 2 bases, leaving 14 bases between them. CDR3 protein: CASTSADRNTGELFF. The CDR3 bases are TGTGCCAGCACCTCGGCAGACAGAAACACCGGGGAGCTGTTTTTT.